The present T cell receptor (beta chain) was sequenced within a study of T cells in women clearing cervical HPV infection. Sequencing was performed with immunoSEQ multiplex PCR; in TCRdb, only in-frame clones are kept and a portion is missing. This sample's clone table lists over 20,000 clones. Worth noting for this clone: Antigen: not known. The missing CDR3 end, 3 residues past where the read stops, is filled in from the germline J gene.

Per germline, CDR1 MNHEY and CDR2 SVGEGT. The CDR3 totals 12 residues. Points from the study as a whole: TRBV6-7 relative abundance averaged approximately 0.1% in cases and 0.15% to 0.2% in controls.

Dot-blot hybridization genotyped cervical HPV amplified with MY09/MY11 PCR. Specimen: blood buffy coat. The source is a woman between 18 and 69 years old with a cervical HPV16 infection that either progressed to CIN3+ or cleared (not recorded which). The V gene is TRBV6-2 or TRBV6-3, the J gene TRBJ1-2; possible D gene TRBD1, 5 bases. This CDR3 is CASRSGVRGYTF. CDR3 bases read: TGTGCCAGCAGGTCGGGGGTGCGGGGC.